The T cell receptor beta chain under discussion was sequenced for a study of CXCR3-negative and CXCR3-positive naive CD8 T cells. UMI-labeled 5' RACE yielded the TRB cDNA libraries. TCRdb re-called the 5' RACE reads and catalogs CDR3 proteins one per entry, DNA excluded. The specimen's table records about 81,000 distinct CDR3 sequences. Sequences were obtained from naive CXCR3- CD8+ T cells from blood. Subset noted: CD45RO-CCR7+CD27+CD95- naive CD8+ T cells lacking CXCR3 (TNR3-). The clonotype comes from a human donor in good health. Some clones in this sample may be carry-over from other donors' samples.

The CDR3 loop reads CASSRGLAGDLQETQYF. The genes are TRBV4-3 and TRBJ2-5; TCRdb indicates TRBD2, and absent DNA this call remains unverified. This CDR3 has 17 residues. Germline CDR1 is LGHNA and CDR2 is YSLEER.